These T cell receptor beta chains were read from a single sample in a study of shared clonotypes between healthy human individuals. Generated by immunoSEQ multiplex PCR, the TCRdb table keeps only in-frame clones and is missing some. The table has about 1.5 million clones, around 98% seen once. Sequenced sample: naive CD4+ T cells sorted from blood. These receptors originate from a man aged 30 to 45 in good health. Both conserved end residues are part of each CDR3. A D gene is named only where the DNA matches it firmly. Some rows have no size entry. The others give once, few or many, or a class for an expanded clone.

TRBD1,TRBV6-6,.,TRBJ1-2,TGTGCCAGCAGTAACTCCCCGGGACAGGAATATGGCTACACCTTC,CASSNSPGQEYGYTF
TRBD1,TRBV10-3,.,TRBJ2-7,TGTGCCATCAATAGACAGGGTCCGGACTACGAGCAGTACTTC,CAINRQGPDYEQYF
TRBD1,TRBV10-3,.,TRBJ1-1,TGTGCCATCAGTCCGCGAGGGGGCCGTAACACTGAAGCTTTCTTT,CAISPRGGRNTEAFF
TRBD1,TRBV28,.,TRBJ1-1,TGTGCCAGCGCCCAACCGGACAGGGTGGGAGCTTTCTTT,CASAQPDRVGAFF
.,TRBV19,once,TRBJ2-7,TGTGCCAGTAGTATAGCGGACACCTACGAGCAGTACTTC,CASSIADTYEQYF
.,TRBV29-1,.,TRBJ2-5,TGCAGCGTTGTACCGTACCAAGAGACCCAGTACTTC,CSVVPYQETQYF
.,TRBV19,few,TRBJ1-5,TGTGCCAGTAGTATAGGAGCCTCGCGAGGTAATCAGCCCCAGCATTTT,CASSIGASRGNQPQHF
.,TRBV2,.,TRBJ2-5,TGTGCCAGCAGTGAGGGGAGACAAGAGACCCAGTACTTC,CASSEGRQETQYF
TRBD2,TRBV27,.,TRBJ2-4,TGTGCCAGCAGTCTCTCCGGGGGGGCGCGGGAAAACATTCAGTACTTC,CASSLSGGARENIQYF
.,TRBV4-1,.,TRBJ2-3,TGCGCCAGCAGCCCCTATTTGACTTCCACAGATACGCAGTATTTT,CASSPYLTSTDTQYF
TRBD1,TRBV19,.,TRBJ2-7,TGTGCCAGTAGGAGGGACAGGGCTTGCGGGGGACCCTACGAGCAGTACTTC,CASRRDRACGGPYEQYF
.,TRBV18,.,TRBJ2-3,TGTGCCAGCTCACCACTCTCGGGTGTGGGCACAGATACGCAGTATTTT,CASSPLSGVGTDTQYF
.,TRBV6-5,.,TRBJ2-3,TGTGCCAGCAGTTCAGACTACAGCGGGAGCACAGATACGCAGTATTTT,CASSSDYSGSTDTQYF
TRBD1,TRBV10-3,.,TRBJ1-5,TGTGCCATCTGTGAAGGACAGGGGGCTAATCAGCCCCAGCATTTT,CAICEGQGANQPQHF
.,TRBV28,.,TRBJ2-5,TGTGCCAGCAGTTTATTTAGCGAAGAGACCCAGTACTTC,CASSLFSEETQYF
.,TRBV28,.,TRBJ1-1,TGTGCCAGCAGTCTTATCCTCACTGAAGCTTTCTTT,CASSLILTEAFF
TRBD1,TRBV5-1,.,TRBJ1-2,TGCGCCAGCAGCCCAGACAGGGGGCATGGCTACACCTTC,CASSPDRGHGYTF